Each of the 13 T cell receptor beta chains below was sequenced from the same sample in a study of early stage breast cancer tumors (dated by TCRdb to about 2017). Library preparation was by the immunoSEQ multiplex PCR assay. This is the immuneACCESS table as TCRdb keeps it, with only in-frame sequences that have V and J called. A part of the clones is gone; compared with another copy, unresolved V genes explain less than half, and the rest is unexplained. A total of tens of thousands of clones appear in this sample, 72% of them only once. The ten largest clones represent 33% of the sample. The material sequenced was blood. The receptors here all came from a person aged 50-59 years with breast cancer.

The J gene is TRBJ1-1, the V gene TRBV29-1; D remains ambiguous. Germline CDR1 reads SQVTM; CDR2 reads ANQGSEA. This CDR3 contains 13 residues. V lost 6 bases and J 1 base, leaving 12 bases between the germline ends. CDR3 sequence: CSVRETQNTEAFF. The CDR3 DNA reads as TGCAGCGTACGCGAAACCCAGAACACTGAAGCTTTCTTT.

CDR3 in DNA: TGTGCCAGCAGTGAAGATAGATGGGTAACCAATAATGAGCAGTTCTTC. Translated: CASSEDRWVTNNEQFF. This chain links TRBV6-1 with TRBJ2-1, with D unclear. Trimming left V 1 base short and J 7 bases short, with 17 bases between. In germline, CDR1 is MNHNS, CDR2 SASEGT. CDR3 size: 16 residues.

This clone occurred a few times. The V and J genes are TRBV7-2 and TRBJ1-3; 8 positions agree with TRBD1. There are 16 residues in the CDR3. Per the germline V gene, CDR1 is SGHTA and CDR2 is FQGNSA. V lost 5 bases to trimming and J lost 0 bases; unmatched junction nucleotides: 6. Here the CDR3 reads CASSPGTGLSGNTIYF. Written as DNA, the CDR3 is TGTGCCAGCAGCCCCGGGACAGGACTCTCTGGAAACACCATATATTTT.

This chain joins TRBV28 and TRBJ2-7; maybe TRBD2 (5 bases). The CDR3 covers 13 residues. Looked up from germline, CDR1 is MDHEN and CDR2 is SYDVKM. Trimming stripped 10 bases from V and 0 bases from J, with 13 bases between. The DNA for the CDR3 is TGTGCCACTCAGACTGGGAGCTCCTACGAGCAGTACTTC. Its translation: CATQTGSSYEQYF.

For this clone: One end of the junction is discordant with germline, which a read error may explain. V gene TRBV18 combines with J gene TRBJ2-3; no clear D gene. The length of the CDR3 is 12 residues. CDR1 KGHSH and CDR2 LQKENI come from the germline V gene. CDR3 residues: CASSPGPDHVGF. The CDR3 DNA reads as TGTGCCAGCTCACCGGGCCCAGATCACGTTGGTTTT.

This clone was counted only a few times. V usage is TRBV5-6 and J usage is TRBJ2-5; unclear D gene. The length of the CDR3 is 13 residues. V lost 4 bases, J lost 5 bases, and 12 bases lay in between. The V gene's germline CDR1 is SGHDT and CDR2 YYEEEE. CDR3 protein: CASSLRSGETQYF. The CDR3 nucleotides are TGTGCCAGCAGCCTCAGATCCGGGGAGACCCAGTACTTC.

The rearrangement uses TRBV9 and TRBJ2-7; D is possibly TRBD2 (5 bases). In germline, CDR1 is SGDLS, CDR2 YYNGEE. This CDR3 is 14 amino acids long. The ends were cut back, 2 bases at V and 4 bases at J, with 13 bases in the middle. CDR3 residues: CASSVGGYGYEQYF. Written as DNA, the CDR3 is TGTGCCAGCAGCGTGGGCGGGTATGGGTACGAGCAGTACTTC.

The rearrangement links TRBV19 to TRBJ1-1; no definite D call. The CDR3 has 13 residues. Germline loops: CDR1 LNHDA, CDR2 SQIVND (reference sequence). Deletions cut 7 bases from V and 0 bases from J, with 9 bases between. The CDR3 nucleotides read TGTGCCAGTAATGGGCGGTTGAACACTGAAGCTTTCTTT. It encodes CASNGRLNTEAFF.

The chain joins TRBV7-9 to TRBJ2-5; D gene unclear. The CDR3 is 15 amino acids. Trimming stripped 5 bases from V and 1 base from J, with 14 bases between. CDR1 is SEHNR and CDR2 is FQNEAQ in the germline V gene (reference sequence). CDR3 loop: CASSLQFSAQETQYF. The CDR3 DNA sequence: TGTGCCAGCAGCCTACAATTTTCGGCCCAAGAGACCCAGTACTTC. Combining the CDR3 with reference TRBV7-9 and TRBJ2-5 gives the whole variable domain DTGVSQNPRHKITKRGQNVTFRCDPISEHNRLYWYRQTLGQGPEFLTYFQNEAQLEKSRLLSDRFSAERPKGSFSTLEIQRTEQGDSAMYLCASSLQFSAQETQYFGPGTRLLVL.

DNA of the CDR3: TGCGCCAGCAGCTTGGCAACAGGGGGGGAGACCCAGTACTTC. Protein: CASSLATGGETQYF. This sequence joins TRBV5-1 and TRBJ2-5, with 8 bases lining up with TRBD1. The junction had 3 bases not matched to a gene; V was cut back by 0 bases and J by 5 bases. The CDR3 runs 14 residues. Germline loops: CDR1 SGHRS, CDR2 YFSETQ.

The chain recombines TRBV27 with TRBJ1-1, with 11 bases identical to TRBD1. The V gene's germline CDR1 is MNHEY and CDR2 SMNVEV (reference sequence). The CDR3 has 16 amino acids. V gave up 6 bases and J gave up 0 bases; unmatched junction bases: 6. CDR3 amino acids: CASSSGQGGLNTEAFF. The CDR3 DNA reads TGTGCCAGCAGCTCGGGACAGGGGGGCTTGAACACTGAAGCTTTCTTT.

The chain carries TRBV18 and TRBJ2-5; no clear D gene. The CDR3 consists of 12 residues. CDR1 is KGHSH and CDR2 is LQKENI in the germline V gene. V was clipped by 3 bases and J by 5 bases, with 7 bases between them. The CDR3 bases are TGTGCCAGCTCACCCGGCAAGGAGACCCAGTACTTC. Its protein product is CASSPGKETQYF. Based on the CDR3 plus reference TRBV18 and TRBJ2-5, the full variable domain is NAGVMQNPRHLVRRRGQEARLRCSPMKGHSHVYWYRQLPEEGLKFMVYLQKENIIDESGMPKERFSAEFPKEGPSILRIQQVVRGDSAAYFCASSPGKETQYFGPGTRLLVL.

The gene calls are TRBV29-1 and TRBJ2-5; no definite D call. Germline V CDR1 and CDR2: SQVTM, ANQGSEA. Trimming cost V 4 bases and J 4 bases, with 19 bases left between them. The CDR3 runs to 15 residues. The CDR3 DNA is TGCAGCGTTGCTCCGACATCAACCCCGGGAGAGACCCAGTACTTC. It translates to CSVAPTSTPGETQYF.